This T cell receptor beta chain was identified during a study of shared clonotypes between healthy human individuals. The study, taken as a whole, reports: An anticipated effect of sequencing depth on clonotype sharing among donors was recognized. Sharing across a few donors was seen in around 5% of naive CD4 clonotypes.

The test was conducted at deep level. Libraries were prepared by immunoSEQ multiplex PCR; TCRdb keeps only in-frame clonotypes and omits some of them. Altogether roughly 2.1 million clones are present, about 93% being singletons, with the ten largest covering roughly 1.7%. This clone was seen a handful of times. Its specificity is unknown. The CDR3 totals 17 residues. Germline V gene data show CDR1 as SEHNR and CDR2 as FQNEAQ (reference sequence). Trimming pared 5 bases from V and 5 bases from J, leaving 24 bases between. It was CD45RO-negative cells, positively selected for CCR7, that made up naive CD8 cells, with terminally differentiated effector memory CD45RA+ cells excluded.

The chain carries TRBV7-9 and TRBJ1-1, with D maybe TRBD1 (5 bases). Sequenced: naive CD8+ T cells from PBMCs. The receptor was isolated from a man younger than 35 in good health. Some clones in this sample may be carry-over from other donors' samples. CDR3 sequence (DNA): TGTGCCAGCAGCGCACAACAGGAAATGAGAGGACGGACTGAAGCTTTCTTT. Protein product: CASSAQQEMRGRTEAFF.